The 7 T cell receptor beta chains reported below all come from one sample, sequenced in a study of OX40 agonist ivuxolimab in advanced cancers. The library was built by means of the immunoSEQ multiplex PCR assay. Drawn from immuneACCESS, this table holds only the in-frame rearrangements with V and J called that TCRdb kept. Clones are partly lost; checked studies trace under half to an unresolved V gene and leave the rest unexplained. Within this sample are some 60,000 clones, with roughly nine tenths of them counted one time only. 14% of the sample is held by the ten biggest clonotypes. This material consisted of CD4+ or CD8+ T cells sorted from blood, taken in a trial of the OX40 agonist ivuxolimab. These receptors were obtained from an adult with an advanced solid tumor such as melanoma, head and neck, liver or kidney cancer.

V and J are TRBV7-9 and TRBJ2-5; D is perhaps TRBD2 (6 bases). Germline V lookup: CDR1 SEHNR, CDR2 FQNEAQ (reference sequence). The CDR3 is 14 residues long. V was trimmed by 0 bases and J by 5 bases, leaving 10 bases between them. Here the CDR3 reads CASSLAGGEETQYF. CDR3 in DNA: TGTGCCAGCAGCTTAGCTGGAGGGGAGGAGACCCAGTACTTC.

CDR3 in DNA: TGCAGCGTTGCCCCATTTCGGTACTTCACAGATACGCAGTATTTT. This encodes CSVAPFRYFTDTQYF. The chain has TRBV29-1 and TRBJ2-3; D not resolved. Per germline, CDR1 SQVTM and CDR2 ANQGSEA. This CDR3 is 15 amino acids long. The V end lost 4 bases, the J end lost 2 bases, and 16 bases lay between the germline ends.

The chain has TRBV9 and TRBJ2-2; 8 bases are shared with TRBD1. The CDR3 extends over 16 amino acids. V trimming: 2 bases; J trimming: 8 bases; junction bases outside the gene matches: 11. The germline V gene encodes CDR1 SGDLS and CDR2 YYNGEE. CDR3 protein: CASSVAGTGAMGELFF. CDR3 coding DNA: TGTGCCAGCAGCGTGGCCGGGACAGGTGCTATGGGGGAGCTGTTTTTT.

Here the CDR3 reads CASSVQDGYGYTF. In DNA form, the CDR3 reads TGTGCCAGCAGCGTACAGGATGGCTATGGCTACACCTTC. The chain links TRBV9 to TRBJ1-2; D remains unclear. Germline V gene sequence: CDR1 SGDLS, CDR2 YYNGEE. Trimming cost V 1 base and J 4 bases, with 8 bases left between them. CDR3 size: 13 residues.

This rearrangement joins TRBV6-5 to TRBJ2-7; perhaps TRBD1 as D (6 bases). The CDR3 contains 12 residues. Germline V gene data show CDR1 as MNHEY and CDR2 as SVGAGI. Trimming left V 7 bases short and J 12 bases short, with 19 bases between. CDR3 sequence reads: CASTPPQGSMYF. Here the CDR3 DNA reads TGTGCCAGCACTCCCCCGCAGGGGTCTATGTACTTC.

The chain joins TRBV10-3 to TRBJ1-1, with 7 bases lining up with TRBD1. The V and J ends lost 9 bases and 1 base, in that order; junction bases with no gene match: 5. The CDR3 spans 13 residues. The V gene's germline CDR1 is ENHRY and CDR2 SYGVKD. CDR3 loop: CAIRGGENTEAFF. In nucleotides, the CDR3 is TGTGCCATTAGAGGGGGCGAGAACACTGAAGCTTTCTTT.

The rearrangement joins TRBV12-1 to TRBJ2-1; the table's D call, TRBD1, has no DNA check behind it. TRBV12-1 is an annotated pseudogene. The CDR3 has 15 amino acids. The CDR3 protein is CASSLTGTGYNEQFF. CDR3 in DNA: TGTGCCAGCAGCTTAACCGGGACAGGGTACAATGAGCAGTTCTTC.